This T cell receptor beta chain was recorded in a study of blood T cell repertoires in COVID-19. Overall study context: Sites in the United States, Italy and Spain provided acute and convalescent COVID-19 samples. T cells, B-cell-depleted T cells, or PBMCs provided the cDNA or gDNA that served as material.

Original processing methods: From reference gene primer amplification, estimates of nucleated cell counts were derived. Using immunoSEQ multiplex PCR, the repertoire was profiled, and TCRdb retains in-frame clones only, with some absent. V and J calls and clone size are copied from that table; D and trimming were computed from the DNA. The table has around 110,000 clones, roughly 77% seen once. V was pared by 5 bases and J by 0 bases, with 16 bases between. This CDR3 contains 16 residues. Germline V gives CDR1 SGHVS, CDR2 FQNEAQ. Sequences were obtained from peripheral blood. This sequence was found in a man aged 55 to 70 with active or convalescent COVID-19. V usage is TRBV7-8 and J usage is TRBJ1-1, with D perhaps matching TRBD1 (5 bases). CDR3 amino acids: CASSQYRFPMNTEAFF. In DNA, the CDR3 is TGTGCCAGCAGCCAGTACAGGTTCCCCATGAACACTGAAGCTTTCTTT.